A single sample is the source of the 16 T cell receptor beta chains below, sequenced in a study of human T cells and chemical hapten exposure. Time point noted: patch test 3, about 24 weeks after DPC sensitization. Specified treatment: therapeutic diphenylcyclopropenone sensitization with weekly scalp DPC. MiXCR, applied by TCRdb to the RACE reads, yields one record per CDR3 protein. The table records 50,000 to 60,000 distinct CDR3 sequences, 9.5% to 15% of them present only once. Source: whole blood, taken in connection with sensitization to the hapten diphenylcyclopropenone (DPC). The receptors stem from a man aged 25-45 years with alopecia areata. Some clones in this sample may be carry-over from other donors' samples.

This clonotype was seen only a few times. Written as DNA, the CDR3 is TGTGCCAGCAGTTTGTCAGGGGCCTACGAGCAGTACTTC. Encoded protein: CASSLSGAYEQYF. The rearrangement links TRBV27 to TRBJ2-7; a possible D gene is TRBD1 (6 bases). Trimming stripped 3 bases from V and 2 bases from J, with 8 bases between. The CDR3 contains 13 residues. Looked up from germline, CDR1 is MNHEY and CDR2 is SMNVEV (reference sequence).

This clonotype appeared a single time. V gene TRBV10-3 combines with J gene TRBJ2-6; D is undetermined. The CDR3 spans 17 residues. Trimming took off 11 bases at V and 0 bases at J, with 20 bases between the two ends. Looked up from germline, CDR1 is ENHRY and CDR2 is SYGVKD. The CDR3 spells CAVRPGPPHSGANVLTF. The CDR3 nucleotides are TGTGCCGTCCGCCCCGGGCCGCCCCACTCTGGGGCCAACGTCCTGACTTTC.

Ten or more counts support this clonotype. The V and J genes are TRBV12-3 or TRBV12-4 and TRBJ2-7, with D uncertain. This CDR3 comprises 12 residues. Between the trimmed V and J ends, which lost 0 bases and 6 bases, there was a span of 6 bases. The DNA of the CDR3 is TGTGCCAGCAGTTTAGCCCTCTCCGAGCAGTACTTC. Its translation is CASSLALSEQYF.

This chain links TRBV30 with TRBJ2-2, with TRBD2 as a possible D gene (5 bases). With 4 bases removed from V and 7 bases from J, the gap between germline ends came to 22 bases. The CDR3 length is 16 residues. Per the germline V gene, CDR1 is GTSNPN and CDR2 is SVGIG (reference sequence). CDR3 amino acids: CAWTNGRPGGIGELFF. CDR3 nucleotides: TGTGCCTGGACCAACGGGCGACCCGGAGGTATCGGGGAGCTGTTTTTT. The entire variable domain, with the rest obtained from reference TRBV30 and TRBJ2-2, is as follows: SQTIHQWPATLVQPVGSPLSLECTVEGTSNPNLYWYRQAAGRGLQLLFYSVGIGQISSEVPQNLSASRPQDRQFILSSKKLLLSDSGFYLCAWTNGRPGGIGELFFGEGSRLTVL.

This sequence joins TRBV28 and TRBJ1-4; D is ambiguous. Germline CDR1 reads MDHEN; CDR2 reads SYDVKM. Trimming took off 6 bases at V and 7 bases at J, with 24 bases between the two ends. This CDR3 has 17 amino acids. The CDR3 DNA follows: TGTGCCAGCAGCACCACAGCTGCAGACGGCCCCCTTGAAAAACTGTTTTTT. This encodes CASSTTAADGPLEKLFF.

CDR3 DNA sequence: TGTGCCAGCAGCTTAATGGGGGCCCTCTATGGCTACACCTTC. As protein: CASSLMGALYGYTF. This chain joins TRBV7-9 and TRBJ1-2, with D perhaps matching TRBD1 (6 bases). The ends were cut back, 2 bases at V and 4 bases at J, with 11 bases in the middle. The V gene's germline CDR1 is SEHNR and CDR2 FQNEAQ (reference sequence). The CDR3 totals 14 residues.

The sample holds a few counts of this clonotype. The rearrangement links TRBV27 to TRBJ2-7; TRBD1 matches 9 bases. Germline V lookup: CDR1 MNHEY, CDR2 SMNVEV (reference sequence). V lost 2 bases to trimming and J lost 9 bases; unmatched junction nucleotides: 5. The CDR3 is made up of 13 amino acids. The CDR3 coding sequence is TGTGCCAGCAGTTTAATGGGACAGGGACGGCAGTACTTC. Translated, it gives CASSLMGQGRQYF.

This clonotype appeared many times. The V and J genes are TRBV18 and TRBJ2-7; maybe TRBD1 (5 bases). Germline CDR1 and CDR2: KGHSH and LQKENI. V lost 3 bases and J lost 3, with 12 bases in between. The CDR3 runs to 14 residues. CDR3 protein: CASSPNLDSYEQYF. The CDR3 nucleotides read TGTGCCAGCTCACCCAACCTCGACAGCTACGAGCAGTACTTC.

The chain couples TRBV28 to TRBJ2-7, with D perhaps TRBD1 or TRBD2 (6 bases each). The V end lost 7 bases, the J end lost 0 bases, and 13 bases lay between the germline ends. CDR1 and CDR2 from the germline V gene are MDHEN and SYDVKM. The CDR3 has 14 amino acids. CDR3 sequence (DNA): TGTGCCAGCATGTCCGGGGGCGTCTCCTACGAGCAGTACTTC. Protein product: CASMSGGVSYEQYF.

This sequence joins TRBV4-2 and TRBJ2-7; D is uncertain. V was shortened by 0 bases and J by 3 bases, with 12 bases between the two germline ends. The CDR3 covers 15 residues. From germline, CDR1 is LGHNA and CDR2 YNFKEQ. The CDR3 spells CASSQDAEVSYEQYF. DNA for the CDR3: TGTGCCAGCAGCCAAGATGCCGAGGTTAGCTACGAGCAGTACTTC.

This clonotype was counted between two and nine times. V is TRBV6-2 or TRBV6-3 and J is TRBJ2-3, with D maybe TRBD2 (5 bases). Trimming took 6 bases from V and 13 from J, leaving 20 bases between them. Germline loops: CDR1 MNHEY, CDR2 SVGEGT. The CDR3 extends over 13 amino acids. This CDR3 reads CASSHGLANRKYF. CDR3 in DNA: TGTGCCAGCAGCCACGGACTTGCGAATAGGAAGTATTTT.

In this sample, this clonotype turned up many times. CDR3 sequence: CASSGTGHEQYF. The CDR3 DNA sequence: TGTGCCAGCAGCGGGACAGGGCACGAGCAGTACTTC. The gene calls are TRBV9 and TRBJ2-7; 8 bases line up with TRBD1. The V and J ends lost 3 bases and 5 bases, in that order; junction bases with no gene match: 1. CDR3 length: 12 residues. Germline assignment: CDR1 SGDLS and CDR2 YYNGEE.

CDR3 DNA sequence: TGTGCCAGCACCTGGGGCCTGAACACTGAAGCTTTCTTT. Translating it yields CASTWGLNTEAFF. J is TRBJ1-1 and V is TRBV6-5; D is possibly TRBD1 (5 bases). Trimming pared 7 bases from V and 0 bases from J, leaving 9 bases between. The V gene's germline CDR1 is MNHEY and CDR2 SVGAGI. The CDR3 extends over 13 amino acids.

This clonotype was seen more than once but under ten times. The gene calls are TRBV20-1 and TRBJ1-1; 12 bases agree with TRBD1. V lost 4 bases, J lost 0 bases, and 9 bases stayed unmatched. The CDR3 has 17 amino acids. Per the germline V gene, CDR1 is DFQATT and CDR2 is SNEGSKA (reference sequence). For the CDR3, the DNA is TGCAGTGCTAAAGGGGACAGGGGGCTTTCGGTGAACACTGAAGCTTTCTTT. Protein: CSAKGDRGLSVNTEAFF.

This clonotype was detected many times. The chain uses TRBV7-2 and TRBJ1-5, with D unresolved. The CDR3 sequence is 13 residues long. Germline V gene data show CDR1 as SGHTA and CDR2 as FQGNSA. The V end was cut by 4 bases, the J end by 4 bases, with 8 bases between. The CDR3 here is CASSSSGNQPQHF. CDR3 sequence (DNA): TGTGCCAGCAGCTCCTCGGGGAATCAGCCCCAGCATTTT. Full variable domain (outside the CDR3, taken from reference TRBV7-2 and TRBJ1-5): GAGVSQSPSNKVTEKGKDVELRCDPISGHTALYWYRQSLGQGLEFLIYFQGNSAPDKSGLPSDRFSAERTGGSVSTLTIQRTQQEDSAVYLCASSSSGNQPQHFGDGTRLSIL.

As for this clonotype: A much larger clonotype is one base distant, so this may be a read error. This rearrangement joins TRBV7-2 to TRBJ2-1; D call uncertain. Between the trimmed V and J ends, which lost 5 bases and 0 bases, there was a span of 2 bases. The CDR3 has 12 amino acids. CDR1 and CDR2 from the germline V gene are SGHTA and FQGNSA. CDR3 region: CASSVSYNEQFF. The CDR3 region has the DNA TGTGCCAGCAGCGTCTCCTACAATGAGCAGTTCTTC.